The rows below give T cell receptor beta chains drawn from one sample of a study of identical twins. TCRdb redid the calling of the 5' RACE reads with MiXCR, one entry per CDR3 protein. Here the sample spans a few hundred thousand distinct CDR3 sequences, approximately 18% being singletons. Sequencing was done on a sample of naive T cells sorted from blood. The receptor source for this set is a man aged 50 or older in good health. The CDR3 runs from the conserved cysteine through the conserved F or W. A D gene is named only where the DNA matches it firmly. Clone size, where shown, is once, few, many, or a class for clones that have expanded.

abundance: .
d_gene: .
v_gene: TRBV29-1
j_gene: TRBJ2-3
CDR3aa: CSVLEWVGDTQYF
CDR3nt: TGCAGCGTCCTGGAGTGGGTGGGAGATACGCAGTATTTT

abundance: .
d_gene: TRBD1
v_gene: TRBV13
j_gene: TRBJ1-1
CDR3aa: CASSLTGVTEAFF
CDR3nt: TGTGCCAGCAGCTTAACAGGGGTCACTGAAGCTTTCTTT

abundance: few
d_gene: .
v_gene: TRBV29-1
j_gene: TRBJ2-3
CDR3aa: CSVAPGPDTQYF
CDR3nt: TGCAGCGTTGCTCCGGGACCAGATACGCAGTATTTT

abundance: .
d_gene: TRBD2
v_gene: TRBV7-7
j_gene: TRBJ2-1
CDR3aa: CASSPSSGTGNEQFF
CDR3nt: TGTGCCAGCAGCCCATCTAGCGGCACAGGCAATGAGCAGTTCTTC

abundance: many
d_gene: .
v_gene: TRBV28
j_gene: TRBJ1-5
CDR3aa: CASSLLQERNQPQHF
CDR3nt: TGTGCCAGCAGTTTGTTACAGGAACGCAATCAGCCCCAGCATTTT

abundance: .
d_gene: TRBD2
v_gene: TRBV6-2/TRBV6-3
j_gene: TRBJ2-7
CDR3aa: CASSPRTSGRAAEQYF
CDR3nt: TGTGCCAGCAGTCCGCGGACTAGCGGGAGGGCAGCCGAGCAGTACTTC

abundance: .
d_gene: .
v_gene: TRBV11-2
j_gene: TRBJ2-2
CDR3aa: CASSLVVSSTGELFF
CDR3nt: TGTGCCAGCAGCTTAGTCGTGTCGTCCACCGGGGAGCTGTTTTTT

abundance: few
d_gene: TRBD2
v_gene: TRBV9
j_gene: TRBJ2-2
CDR3aa: CASSVGLAGGAGELFF
CDR3nt: TGTGCCAGCAGCGTAGGGTTAGCGGGAGGTGCCGGGGAGCTGTTTTTT

abundance: few
d_gene: TRBD1
v_gene: TRBV29-1
j_gene: TRBJ2-5
CDR3aa: CSVRQGETQYF
CDR3nt: TGCAGCGTTCGACAGGGGGAGACCCAGTACTTC

abundance: few
d_gene: .
v_gene: TRBV5-1
j_gene: TRBJ2-7
CDR3aa: CASSPDGGQIYEQYF
CDR3nt: TGCGCCAGCAGCCCGGACGGAGGCCAAATCTACGAGCAGTACTTC

abundance: once
d_gene: .
v_gene: TRBV7-2
j_gene: TRBJ2-7
CDR3aa: CASSLAVLRGSSYEQYF
CDR3nt: TGTGCCAGCAGCTTAGCCGTCCTCCGAGGCAGCTCCTACGAGCAGTACTTC

abundance: few
d_gene: .
v_gene: TRBV20-1
j_gene: TRBJ2-7
CDR3aa: CSAKIPYEQYF
CDR3nt: TGCAGTGCTAAAATTCCCTACGAGCAGTACTTC

abundance: many
d_gene: TRBD2
v_gene: TRBV5-1
j_gene: TRBJ2-2
CDR3aa: CASSPQTSGGAGELFF
CDR3nt: TGCGCCAGCAGCCCGCAGACTAGCGGGGGGGCCGGGGAGCTGTTTTTT